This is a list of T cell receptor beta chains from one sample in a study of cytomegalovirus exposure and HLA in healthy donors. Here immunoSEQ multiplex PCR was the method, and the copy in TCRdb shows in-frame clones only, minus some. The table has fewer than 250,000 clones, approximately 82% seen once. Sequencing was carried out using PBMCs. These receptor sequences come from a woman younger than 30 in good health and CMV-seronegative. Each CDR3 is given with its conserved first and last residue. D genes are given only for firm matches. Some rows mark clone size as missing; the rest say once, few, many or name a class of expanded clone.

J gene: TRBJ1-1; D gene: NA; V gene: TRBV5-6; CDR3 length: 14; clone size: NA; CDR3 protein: CASSPGQQNTEAFF; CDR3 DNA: TGTGCCAGCAGCCCCGGACAGCAGAACACTGAAGCTTTCTTT
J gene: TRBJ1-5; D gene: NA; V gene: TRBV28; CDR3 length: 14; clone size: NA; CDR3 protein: CASSLTGPHQPQHF; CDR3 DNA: TGTGCCAGCAGTTTAACGGGACCTCATCAGCCCCAGCATTTT
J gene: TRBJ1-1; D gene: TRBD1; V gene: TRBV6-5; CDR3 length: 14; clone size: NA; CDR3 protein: CASSPRGQGSEAFF; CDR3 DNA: TGTGCCAGCAGCCCGAGGGGACAGGGGTCTGAAGCTTTCTTT
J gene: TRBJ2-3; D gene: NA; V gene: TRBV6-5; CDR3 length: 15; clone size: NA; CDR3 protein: CASSYRALGTDTQYF; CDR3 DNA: TGTGCCAGCAGTTACAGGGCCCTCGGAACAGATACGCAGTATTTT
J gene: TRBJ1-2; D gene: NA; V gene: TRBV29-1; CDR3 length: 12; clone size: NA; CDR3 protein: CSVGPANYGYTF; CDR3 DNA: TGCAGCGTTGGTCCAGCTAACTATGGCTACACCTTC
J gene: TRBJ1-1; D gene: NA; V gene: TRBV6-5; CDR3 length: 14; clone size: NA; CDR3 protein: CASTPPGMNTEAFF; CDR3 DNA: TGTGCCAGCACCCCGCCAGGTATGAACACTGAAGCTTTCTTT
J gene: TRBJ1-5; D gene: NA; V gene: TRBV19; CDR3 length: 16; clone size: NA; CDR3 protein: CASSIGKVHSNQPQHF; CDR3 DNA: TGTGCCAGTAGTATAGGGAAGGTACATAGCAATCAGCCCCAGCATTTT
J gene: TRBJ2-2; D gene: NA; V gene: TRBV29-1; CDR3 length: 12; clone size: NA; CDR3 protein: CSVGLLTGELFF; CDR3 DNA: TGCAGCGTCGGACTACTCACCGGGGAGCTGTTTTTT
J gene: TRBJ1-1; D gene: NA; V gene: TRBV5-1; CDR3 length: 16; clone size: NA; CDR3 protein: CASSSNAGATNTEAFF; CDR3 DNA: TGCGCCAGCAGCTCTAACGCCGGGGCTACAAACACTGAAGCTTTCTTT
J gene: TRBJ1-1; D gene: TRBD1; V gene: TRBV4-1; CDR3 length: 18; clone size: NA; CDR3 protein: CASSQADRTPLRNTEAFF; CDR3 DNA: TGCGCCAGCAGCCAAGCGGACAGGACCCCCCTCAGGAACACTGAAGCTTTCTTT
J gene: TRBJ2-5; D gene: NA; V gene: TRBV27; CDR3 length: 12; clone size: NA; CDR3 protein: CASRSREETQYF; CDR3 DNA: TGTGCCAGCAGGTCCAGGGAGGAGACCCAGTACTTC
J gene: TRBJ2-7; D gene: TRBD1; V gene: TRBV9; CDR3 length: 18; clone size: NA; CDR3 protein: CASSDLSTGQGSTYEQYF; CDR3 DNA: TGTGCCAGCAGCGACTTATCTACAGGACAGGGCTCAACCTACGAGCAGTACTTC
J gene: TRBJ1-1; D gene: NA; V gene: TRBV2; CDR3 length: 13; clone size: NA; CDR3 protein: CASSEAGITEAFF; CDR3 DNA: TGTGCCAGCAGTGAAGCCGGGATCACTGAAGCTTTCTTT
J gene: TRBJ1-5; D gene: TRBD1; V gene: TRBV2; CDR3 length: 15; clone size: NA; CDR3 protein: CASSPGTGSGQPQHF; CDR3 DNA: TGTGCCAGCAGTCCCGGGACAGGGAGCGGGCAGCCCCAGCATTTT
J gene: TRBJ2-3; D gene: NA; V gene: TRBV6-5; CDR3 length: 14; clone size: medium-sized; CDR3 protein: CASSTGPEADTQYF; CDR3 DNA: TGTGCCAGCAGCACAGGGCCGGAGGCAGATACGCAGTATTTT
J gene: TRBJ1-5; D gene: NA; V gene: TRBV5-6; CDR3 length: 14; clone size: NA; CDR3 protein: CASSLGVHNQPQHF; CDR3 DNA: TGTGCCAGCAGCTTGGGGGTCCACAATCAGCCCCAGCATTTT
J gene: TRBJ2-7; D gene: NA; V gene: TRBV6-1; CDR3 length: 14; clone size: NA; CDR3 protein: CASSDPGFIHEQYF; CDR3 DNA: TGTGCCAGCAGTGACCCAGGGTTCATCCACGAGCAGTACTTC
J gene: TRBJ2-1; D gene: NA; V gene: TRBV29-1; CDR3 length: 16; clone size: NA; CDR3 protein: CSVEFADRTTYNEQFF; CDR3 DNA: TGCAGCGTTGAGTTTGCTGACAGAACTACCTACAATGAGCAGTTCTTC
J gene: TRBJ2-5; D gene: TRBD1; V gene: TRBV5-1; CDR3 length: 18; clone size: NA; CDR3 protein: CASSPSRSSGTGKETQYF; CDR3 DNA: TGCGCCAGCAGCCCCTCTCGGTCATCTGGGACAGGGAAGGAGACCCAGTACTTC
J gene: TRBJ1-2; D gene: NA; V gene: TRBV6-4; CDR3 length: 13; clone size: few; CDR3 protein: CASSAGPNYGYTF; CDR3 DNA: TGTGCCAGCAGCGCGGGACCTAACTATGGCTACACCTTC
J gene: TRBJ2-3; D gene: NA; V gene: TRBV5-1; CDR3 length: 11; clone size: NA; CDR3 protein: CASRGTDTQYF; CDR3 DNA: TGCGCCAGCAGGGGTACAGATACGCAGTATTTT
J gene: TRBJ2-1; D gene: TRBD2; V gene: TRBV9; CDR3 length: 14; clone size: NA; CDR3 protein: CASSIGGNSYEQFF; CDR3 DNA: TGTGCCAGCAGCATCGGGGGGAATAGCTATGAGCAGTTCTTC
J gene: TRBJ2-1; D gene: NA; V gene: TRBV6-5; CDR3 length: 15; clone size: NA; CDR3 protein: CASSRGLAGDNEQFF; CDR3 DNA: TGTGCCAGCAGTAGGGGGCTAGCGGGTGACAATGAGCAGTTCTTC
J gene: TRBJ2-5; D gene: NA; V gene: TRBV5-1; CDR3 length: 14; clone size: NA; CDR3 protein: CASSHYGGQETQYF; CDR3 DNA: TGCGCCAGCAGCCACTACGGGGGCCAAGAGACCCAGTACTTC
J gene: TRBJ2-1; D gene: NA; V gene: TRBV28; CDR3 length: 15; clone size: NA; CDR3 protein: CASSFRAYGDLEQFF; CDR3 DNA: TGTGCCAGCAGTTTTCGAGCCTACGGAGACCTTGAGCAGTTCTTC
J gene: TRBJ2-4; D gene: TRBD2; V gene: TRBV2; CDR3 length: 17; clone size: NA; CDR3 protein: CASSFSGRAWGKNIQYF; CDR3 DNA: TGTGCCAGCTCCTTTAGCGGGAGGGCCTGGGGCAAAAACATTCAGTACTTC
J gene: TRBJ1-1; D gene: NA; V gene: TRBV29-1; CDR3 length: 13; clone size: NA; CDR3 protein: CSTPVGVNTEAFF; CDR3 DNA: TGCAGCACGCCGGTAGGGGTGAACACTGAAGCTTTCTTT
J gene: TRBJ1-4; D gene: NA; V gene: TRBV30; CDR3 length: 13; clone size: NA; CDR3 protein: CAWRGPINEKLFF; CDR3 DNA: TGTGCCTGGAGAGGACCCATCAATGAAAAACTGTTTTTT
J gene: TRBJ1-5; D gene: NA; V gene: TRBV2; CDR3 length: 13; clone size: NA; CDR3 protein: CASSSGVGQPQHF; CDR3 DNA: TGTGCCAGCAGTTCAGGGGTTGGGCAGCCCCAGCATTTT
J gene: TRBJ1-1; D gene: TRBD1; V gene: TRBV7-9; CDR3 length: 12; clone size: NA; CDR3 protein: CASSLTGAEAFF; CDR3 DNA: TGTGCCAGCAGCCTAACAGGGGCTGAAGCTTTCTTT
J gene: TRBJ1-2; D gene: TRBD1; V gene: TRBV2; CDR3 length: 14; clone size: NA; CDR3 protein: CASSEGQGGYGYTF; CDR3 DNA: TGTGCCAGCAGTGAGGGACAGGGAGGCTATGGCTACACCTTC
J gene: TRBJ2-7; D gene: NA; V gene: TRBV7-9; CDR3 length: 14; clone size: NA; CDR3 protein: CASSLVAATYEQYF; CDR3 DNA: TGTGCCAGCAGCTTAGTGGCGGCGACCTACGAGCAGTACTTC
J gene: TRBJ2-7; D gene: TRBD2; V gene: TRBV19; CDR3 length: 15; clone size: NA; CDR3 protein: CASSILGTRSYEQYF; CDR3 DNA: TGTGCCAGTAGTATACTGGGGACTAGATCCTACGAGCAGTACTTC
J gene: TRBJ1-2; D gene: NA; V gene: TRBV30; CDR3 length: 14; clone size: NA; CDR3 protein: CAWSPYSGVYGYTF; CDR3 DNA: TGTGCCTGGAGTCCCTATTCCGGGGTATATGGCTACACCTTC
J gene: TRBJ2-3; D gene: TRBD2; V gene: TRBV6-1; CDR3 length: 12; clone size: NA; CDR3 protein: CASSELAGTQYF; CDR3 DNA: TGTGCCAGCAGTGAACTAGCGGGAACGCAGTATTTT
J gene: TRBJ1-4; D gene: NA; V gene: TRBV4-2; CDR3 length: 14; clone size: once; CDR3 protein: CASSRAETNEKLFF; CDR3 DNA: TGTGCCAGCAGCCGTGCGGAAACTAATGAAAAACTGTTTTTT
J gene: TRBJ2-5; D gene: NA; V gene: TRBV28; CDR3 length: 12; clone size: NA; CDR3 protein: CASSTRVETQYF; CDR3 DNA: TGTGCCAGCAGTACCCGTGTGGAGACCCAGTACTTC
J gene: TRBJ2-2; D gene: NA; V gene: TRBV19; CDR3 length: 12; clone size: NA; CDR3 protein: CASRMGPGELFF; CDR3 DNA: TGTGCCAGCCGAATGGGGCCCGGGGAGCTGTTTTTT
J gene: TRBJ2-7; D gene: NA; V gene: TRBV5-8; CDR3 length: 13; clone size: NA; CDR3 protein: CASSFQGTYEQYF; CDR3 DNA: TGTGCCAGCAGCTTTCAGGGCACCTACGAGCAGTACTTC
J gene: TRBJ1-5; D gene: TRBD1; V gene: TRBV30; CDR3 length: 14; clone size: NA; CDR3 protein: CAWSGTGGRQPQHF; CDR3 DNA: TGTGCCTGGAGTGGGACAGGAGGACGGCAGCCCCAGCATTTT
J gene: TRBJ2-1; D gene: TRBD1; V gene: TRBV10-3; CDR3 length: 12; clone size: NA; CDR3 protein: CATEDRDNEQFF; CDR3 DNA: TGTGCCACCGAAGACAGGGACAATGAGCAGTTCTTC
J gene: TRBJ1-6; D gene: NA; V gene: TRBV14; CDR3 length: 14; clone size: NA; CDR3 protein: CASGSHRTGGALHF; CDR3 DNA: TGTGCCAGCGGTAGCCACCGAACGGGGGGGGCCCTCCACTTT
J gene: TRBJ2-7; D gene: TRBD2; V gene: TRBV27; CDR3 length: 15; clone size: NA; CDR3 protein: CASSSGTSGSYEQYF; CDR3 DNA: TGTGCCAGCAGTTCGGGGACTAGCGGGAGCTACGAGCAGTACTTC
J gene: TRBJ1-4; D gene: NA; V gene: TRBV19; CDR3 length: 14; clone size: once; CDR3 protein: CASSREWGYEKLFF; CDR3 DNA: TGTGCCAGTAGCCGAGAGTGGGGGTATGAAAAACTGTTTTTT
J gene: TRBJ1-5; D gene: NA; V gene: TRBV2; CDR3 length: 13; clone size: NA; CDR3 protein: CASKGNSNQPQHF; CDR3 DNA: TGTGCCAGCAAGGGGAATAGCAATCAGCCCCAGCATTTT
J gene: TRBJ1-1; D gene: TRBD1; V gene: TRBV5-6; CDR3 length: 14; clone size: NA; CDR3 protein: CASSLTGAPTEAFF; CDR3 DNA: TGTGCCAGCAGCTTGACAGGGGCACCCACTGAAGCTTTCTTT
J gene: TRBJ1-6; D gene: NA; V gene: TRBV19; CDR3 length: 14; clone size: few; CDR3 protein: CASSIGGGGSPLHF; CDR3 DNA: TGTGCCAGTAGTATTGGGGGTGGAGGTTCACCCCTCCACTTT
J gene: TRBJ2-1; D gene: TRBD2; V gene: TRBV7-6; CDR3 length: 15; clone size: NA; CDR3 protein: CASSLGLVRVNEQFF; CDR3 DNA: TGTGCCAGCAGCTTGGGACTAGTTAGGGTCAATGAGCAGTTCTTC
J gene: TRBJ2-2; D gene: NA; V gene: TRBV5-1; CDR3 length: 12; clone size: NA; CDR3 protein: CASSVVAGELFF; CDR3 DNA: TGCGCCAGCTCCGTGGTGGCCGGGGAGCTGTTTTTT
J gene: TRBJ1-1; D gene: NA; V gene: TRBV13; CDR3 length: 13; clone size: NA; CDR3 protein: CASSSDSNTEAFF; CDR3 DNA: TGTGCCAGCAGCTCGGACTCGAACACTGAAGCTTTCTTT
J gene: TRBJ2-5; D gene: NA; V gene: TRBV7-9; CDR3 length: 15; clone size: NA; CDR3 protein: CASTDIGAVQETQYF; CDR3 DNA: TGTGCCAGCACCGACATCGGGGCAGTCCAAGAGACCCAGTACTTC